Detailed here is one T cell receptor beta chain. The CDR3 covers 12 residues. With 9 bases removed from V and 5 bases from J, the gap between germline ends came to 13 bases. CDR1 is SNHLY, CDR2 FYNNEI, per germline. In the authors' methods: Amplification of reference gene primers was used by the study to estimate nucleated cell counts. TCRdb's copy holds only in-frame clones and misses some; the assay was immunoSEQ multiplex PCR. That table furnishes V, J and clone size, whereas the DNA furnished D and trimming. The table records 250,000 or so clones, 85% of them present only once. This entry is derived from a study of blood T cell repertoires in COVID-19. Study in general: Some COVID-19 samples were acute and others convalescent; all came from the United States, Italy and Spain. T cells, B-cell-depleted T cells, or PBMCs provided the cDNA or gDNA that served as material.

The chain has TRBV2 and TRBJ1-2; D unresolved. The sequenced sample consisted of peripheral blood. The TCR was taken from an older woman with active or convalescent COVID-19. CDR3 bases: TGTGCCAGTGGAACGCTGACTTATGGCTACACCTTC. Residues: CASGTLTYGYTF.